The 5 T cell receptor beta chains in this list originate from one sample, sequenced in a study of control samples from healthy donors and cancer patients. Using immunoSEQ multiplex PCR, the repertoire was profiled, and TCRdb retains in-frame clones only, with some absent. The repertoire holds around 45,000 clones, with 60% to 80% as singletons. Sequencing was carried out using formalin-fixed, paraffin-embedded tissue. These receptors came from a male donor with melanoma.

This clone was counted a few times. J is TRBJ2-3 and V is TRBV30; TRBD1 is a possible D gene (7 bases). The CDR3 is made up of 14 amino acids. CDR1 and CDR2 (germline): GTSNPN, SVGIG (reference sequence). Trimming stripped 3 bases from V and 9 bases from J, with 19 bases between. The CDR3 loop reads CAWRSTGSRGTQYF. CDR3 sequence (DNA): TGTGCCTGGAGATCGACAGGGAGCCGGGGGACGCAGTATTTT.

This rearrangement joins TRBV30 to TRBJ2-3, with a possible D match to TRBD1 (6 bases). Germline CDR1 and CDR2: GTSNPN and SVGIG (reference sequence). Trimming stripped 4 bases from V and 7 bases from J, with 9 bases between. The CDR3 is 11 residues long. This chain's CDR3 is CAWTRGYTQYF. The CDR3 region has the DNA TGTGCCTGGACTAGGGGGTATACGCAGTATTTT.

The chain is built from TRBV13 and TRBJ1-1; 7 bases align to TRBD1. The CDR3 contains 15 residues. After removal of 5 bases from V and 3 bases from J, the junction contained 9 bases not matched to a gene. Germline loops: CDR1 PRHDT, CDR2 FYEKMQ (reference sequence). The DNA for the CDR3 is TGTGCCAGCAGCCACCCTAGGACAGGAGACACTGAAGCTTTCTTT. Translation: CASSHPRTGDTEAFF.

The V gene is TRBV15, the J gene TRBJ2-2; maybe TRBD2 (6 bases). This CDR3 region has 17 residues. CDR1 is LNHNV and CDR2 is YYDKDF in the germline V gene (reference sequence). Between the trimmed V and J ends, which lost 0 bases and 8 bases, there was a span of 19 bases. CDR3 sequence (DNA): TGTGCCACCAGCAGAGATACGGCTAGCGCTCTCATAGGGGAGCTGTTTTTT. Translating gives CATSRDTASALIGELFF.

Regarding this clone: A much larger clone differs from this one at a single base, so this may be a read error. The chain links TRBV14 to TRBJ2-1; D perhaps matches TRBD1 (5 bases). V lost 6 bases to trimming and J lost 9 bases, with 15 bases between them. Germline-derived CDR1 and CDR2 are SGHDN and FVKESK. The CDR3 runs 13 residues. Written as DNA, the CDR3 is TGTGCCAGCAGAAAAGCAGGGATCGGTGAGCAGTTCTTC. It codes for CASRKAGIGEQFF.